Only one count was recorded for the clone carrying this T cell receptor (beta chain). One end of the junction is discordant with germline, which a read error may explain. No cell sorting was done before RNA was extracted from the tissue. A modified ARM-PCR protocol with three rounds of nested PCR amplified TCRbeta. TCRdb reprocessed the multiplex PCR reads with MiXCR, giving one entry per CDR3 protein. The repertoire holds about 79,000 distinct CDR3 sequences, with 72% as singletons. The sample comes from a study of tumor and adjacent non-tumor tissue in lung cancer. In the study overall: Histology: 12 adenocarcinoma, a couple of squamous cell carcinoma, 1 small cell lung cancer. Each sample yielded a few million productive TCRbeta reads on average.

This CDR3 comprises 15 residues. Per germline, CDR1 SGHNT and CDR2 YYREEE (reference sequence). This clonotype was obtained from a woman between 40 and 55 years old with non-small cell lung cancer. The chain couples TRBV5-4 to TRBJ2-1, with D tentatively TRBD2 (6 bases). Sequencing was performed on lung tumor tissue. The CDR3 spells CASTKGRRALNDQFF. CDR3 bases: TGTGCCAGCACCAAGGGCAGGAGGGCCTTAAATGATCAGTTCTTC.